This T cell receptor (beta chain) was obtained from a study of control samples from healthy donors and cancer patients. Measured with immunoSEQ multiplex PCR; TCRdb has only the in-frame clones, and not every one. The sample includes 150,000 to 200,000 clones, 91% of them seen just once. Germline loops: CDR1 KGHDR, CDR2 SFDVKD. V was pared by 0 bases and J by 0 bases, with 17 bases between. The CDR3 totals 20 residues. The source is a woman in her forties in good health. Sequencing was carried out using blood. The chain links TRBV24-1 to TRBJ2-6, with a tentative D call TRBD1 (6 bases). The CDR3 DNA is TGTGCCACCAGTGATTTGCTTACGAGGGGGTTACACTCTGGGGCCAACGTCCTGACTTTC. It yields the protein CATSDLLTRGLHSGANVLTF.